These 29 T cell receptor beta chains were sequenced from one sample in a study of Graves' ophthalmopathy and Graves' hyperthyroidism. Amplification of the TCR beta CDR3 regions used RNA transcripts (as template). RT-PCR was first run with HTBI primers, then multiplex PCR in a second round. TCRdb re-called the multiplex PCR reads with MiXCR, one entry per CDR3 protein. This table holds around 590,000 distinct CDR3 sequences, about 40% found once. Sequencing input: peripheral blood or thyroid tissue (not recorded which). These receptors were collected from an adult man with Graves' hyperthyroidism.

As for this clonotype: This may stem from a read error, because a much larger clone lies one nucleotide away. The chain employs TRBV6-1 and TRBJ1-1; D ambiguous. The CDR3 contains 8 residues. From germline, CDR1 is MNHNS and CDR2 SASEGT. The CDR3 sequence is CASGDWFF. In DNA form, the CDR3 reads TGTGCCAGCGGTGACTGGTTCTTT.

This clonotype was seen ten or more times. This sequence joins TRBV24-1 and TRBJ1-5, with no clear D. Trimming removed 4 bases from V and 5 bases from J, with 5 bases in between. The germline gives CDR1 KGHDR, CDR2 SFDVKD. The CDR3 consists of 12 residues. CDR3 sequence: CATSDPDQPQHF. CDR3 DNA: TGTGCCACCAGTGACCCTGATCAGCCCCAGCATTTT.

This clonotype has a count of ten or more. The genes are TRBV7-8 and TRBJ1-1; the D gene is possibly TRBD1 (5 bases). Germline V gives CDR1 SGHVS, CDR2 FQNEAQ. Deletions cut 5 bases from V and 5 bases from J, with 18 bases between. The CDR3 runs 15 residues. The CDR3 sequence is CASSPRIDSLTEAFF. For the CDR3, the DNA is TGTGCCAGCAGCCCAAGAATAGACAGCCTAACTGAAGCTTTCTTT.

This clonotype appeared many times. The chain is built from TRBV7-6 and TRBJ1-2, with a possible D match to TRBD1 (6 bases). V was trimmed by 2 bases and J by 4 bases, leaving 23 bases between them. The CDR3 runs to 18 residues. The germline V gene encodes CDR1 SGHVS and CDR2 FNYEAQ. In nucleotides, the CDR3 is TGTGCCAGCAGCTTACAACCCCGGACAGTCCTATTAGGCTATGGCTACACCTTC. It codes for CASSLQPRTVLLGYGYTF. Drawing the rest from reference TRBV7-6 and TRBJ1-2, the complete variable domain is GAGVSQSPRYKVTKRGQDVALRCDPISGHVSLYWYRQALGQGPEFLTYFNYEAQQDKSGLPNDRFSAERPEGSISTLTIQRTEQRDSAMYRCASSLQPRTVLLGYGYTFGSGTRLTVV.

The chain links TRBV20-1 to TRBJ2-3, with TRBD2 matching 9 bases. Germline CDR1 reads DFQATT; CDR2 reads SNEGSKA (reference sequence). CDR3 length: 13 residues. The DNA of the CDR3 is TGCAGAACGGTAGCGGGAGTCACCGATACGCAGTATTTT. Encoded protein: CRTVAGVTDTQYF.

This clonotype was counted only a few times. V and J are TRBV15 and TRBJ1-1, with D perhaps matching TRBD1 (5 bases). Germline V gives CDR1 LNHNV, CDR2 YYDKDF (reference sequence). V was shortened by 1 base and J by 9 bases, with 12 bases between the two germline ends. The CDR3 runs to 13 residues. CDR3 loop: CATSRGAGRQAFF. The CDR3 DNA is TGTGCCACCAGCAGAGGGGCAGGGCGCCAAGCTTTCTTT.

This clonotype was found many times. The J gene is TRBJ2-7, the V gene TRBV7-9; no definite D call. Germline V CDR1 and CDR2: SEHNR, FQNEAQ (reference sequence). V gave up 1 base and J gave up 2 bases, with 3 bases separating them. The CDR3 sequence is 12 residues long. Here the CDR3 reads CASSLGTYEQYF. In DNA, the CDR3 is TGTGCCAGCAGCTTAGGAACCTACGAGCAGTACTTC.

At least ten counts were recorded for this clonotype. This chain links TRBV29-1 with TRBJ2-2, with 10 bases fitting TRBD2. Germline CDR1 SQVTM, CDR2 ANQGSEA. With 4 bases clipped from V and 4 bases from J, the junction kept 6 bases outside the gene matches. The CDR3 consists of 15 residues. CDR3 sequence: CSVVGASGSTGELFF. As DNA, the CDR3 is TGCAGCGTTGTGGGAGCTAGCGGGAGCACCGGGGAGCTGTTTTTT.

This clonotype was counted at least ten times. This chain's CDR3 is CASSLVSSRTLHF. CDR3 coding DNA: TGTGCCAGCAGCTTGGTCAGCTCAAGGACCCTCCACTTT. The chain recombines TRBV5-6 with TRBJ1-6, with D uncertain. Trimming removed 0 bases at V and 14 bases at J, with 12 bases between. Germline V gives CDR1 SGHDT, CDR2 YYEEEE. The CDR3 sequence is 13 residues long.

V is TRBV29-1 and J is TRBJ2-5; no clear D gene. The V and J ends lost 8 bases and 2 bases respectively, with 15 bases between them. This CDR3 region has 13 residues. The germline gives CDR1 SQVTM, CDR2 ANQGSEA. The CDR3 coding sequence is TGCAGCTTATCACCTCGTAGGCAAGAGACCCAGTACTTC. Translated, it gives CSLSPRRQETQYF.

Many counts were recorded for this clonotype. The gene calls are TRBV2 and TRBJ1-1; D is undetermined. There are 13 residues in the CDR3. The ends were cut back, 6 bases at V and 3 bases at J, with 11 bases in the middle. The germline gives CDR1 SNHLY, CDR2 FYNNEI. In DNA, the CDR3 is TGTGCCAGCAGCTCCGGGGAGGACACTGAAGCTTTCTTT. This translates into CASSSGEDTEAFF.

There are many counts of this clonotype. The chain combines TRBV2 with TRBJ1-2; D unclear. The germline CDR1 and CDR2 sequences are SNHLY and FYNNEI. The CDR3 extends over 13 amino acids. Trimming took off 8 bases at V and 4 bases at J, with 14 bases between the two ends. The chain's CDR3 is CASQETQAYGYTF. As DNA, the CDR3 is TGTGCCAGCCAAGAAACCCAGGCCTATGGCTACACCTTC.

This clonotype has ten or more counts. The chain carries TRBV12-3 or TRBV12-4 and TRBJ1-5, with a possible D match to TRBD1 (5 bases). The CDR3 has 13 amino acids. With 5 bases removed from V and 10 bases from J, the gap between germline ends came to 15 bases. The chain's CDR3 is CASSPGTLPPQHF. In DNA, the CDR3 is TGTGCCAGCAGTCCCGGGACCCTACCCCCCCAGCATTTT.

This clonotype appeared a single time. This chain links TRBV2 with TRBJ2-3, with 11 nucleotides matching TRBD2. This CDR3 has 15 amino acids. V trimming: 4 bases; J trimming: 3 bases; junction bases outside the gene matches: 3. Germline loops: CDR1 SNHLY, CDR2 FYNNEI. In nucleotides, the CDR3 is TGTGCCAGCAGTGGGACTAGCGGGTTTACAGATACGCAGTATTTT. Translating it yields CASSGTSGFTDTQYF.

V gene TRBV14 combines with J gene TRBJ2-7; no clear D. The end of the DNA fits TRBJ2-1 better, so the J call may be wrong. CDR3 size: 17 residues. CDR1 SGHDN and CDR2 FVKESK come from the germline V gene. In DNA, the CDR3 is TGTGCCAGCAGCCAAGATCCGCGTACGCTTTCCAACAATGAGCAGTTCTTC. Its translation is CASSQDPRTLSNNEQFF.

V usage is TRBV25-1 and J usage is TRBJ2-7; weak D call: TRBD1 (5 bases). V dropped 6 bases and J dropped 3 bases, with 18 bases sitting between them. This CDR3 spans 15 amino acids. Per the germline V gene, CDR1 is MGHDK and CDR2 is SYGVNS. The CDR3 protein is CASSQEGEQLYEQYF. The CDR3 DNA follows: TGTGCCAGCAGCCAAGAAGGGGAACAACTCTACGAGCAGTACTTC.

In this sample, this clonotype turned up many times. The rearrangement links TRBV4-1 to TRBJ1-1; D may be TRBD1 (6 bases). CDR3 length: 15 amino acids. Germline V gene data show CDR1 as MGHRA and CDR2 as YSYEKL. Trimming cost V 4 bases and J 3 bases, with 15 bases left between them. DNA of the CDR3: TGCGCCAGCAGCCGAACAGGGATATTGGACACTGAAGCTTTCTTT. Translating it yields CASSRTGILDTEAFF.

This clonotype was observed at least ten times. This chain joins TRBV6-2 or TRBV6-3 and TRBJ1-1, with unresolved D. CDR3 size: 12 residues. Looked up from germline, CDR1 is MNHEY and CDR2 is SVGEGT. Trimming shortened V by 2 bases and J by 8 bases, and 9 bases separated the two germline ends. Here the CDR3 DNA reads TGTGCCAGCAGTTACACGATACGAGAAGCTTTCTTT. Residues: CASSYTIREAFF.

This clonotype was recorded at least ten times. This chain uses TRBV5-8 with TRBJ2-7; D may be TRBD1 (6 bases). Germline V gene data show CDR1 as SGHTS and CDR2 as YDEGEE. Trimming removed 2 bases from V and 6 bases from J, with 12 bases in between. CDR3 length equals 13 residues. CDR3 region: CASSFVVGGEQYF. In nucleotides, the CDR3 is TGTGCCAGCAGCTTTGTTGTAGGGGGCGAGCAGTACTTC.

This chain links TRBV5-4 with TRBJ2-7; TRBD1 matches 10 bases. Germline V gene lookup returns CDR1 SGHNT and CDR2 YYREEE (reference sequence). The trim removed 5 bases at V and 3 bases at J, leaving 17 bases unmatched. The CDR3 has 18 amino acids. The CDR3 nucleotides are TGTGCCAGCAGTCCACGAGGGACTCGACAGGGGGCTTTCTACGAGCAGTACTTC. It yields the protein CASSPRGTRQGAFYEQYF. The complete variable domain, with remaining parts taken from reference TRBV5-4 and TRBJ2-7, reads ETGVTQSPTHLIKTRGQQVTLRCSSQSGHNTVSWYQQALGQGPQFIFQYYREEENGRGNFPPRFSGLQFPNYSSELNVNALELDDSALYLCASSPRGTRQGAFYEQYFGPGTRLTVT.

The genes are TRBV27 and TRBJ2-3; 10 bases fit TRBD2. CDR3 size: 18 residues. J gave up 0 bases and V 1 base, and 7 bases lay outside the gene matches. The germline V gene has CDR1 MNHEY and CDR2 SMNVEV (reference sequence). CDR3 nucleotides: TGTGCCAGCAGTTTATTTCTAGCGGGGGCGGTAAGCACAGATACGCAGTATTTT. Translating gives CASSLFLAGAVSTDTQYF.

This clonotype has a count of ten or more. J is TRBJ2-5 and V is TRBV28; 7 bases fit TRBD1. With 4 bases clipped from V and 5 bases from J, the junction kept 13 bases outside the gene matches. CDR3 length equals 16 residues. Germline V lookup: CDR1 MDHEN, CDR2 SYDVKM. Here the CDR3 reads CASSSSPTGQEETQYF. The CDR3 DNA follows: TGTGCCAGCAGTTCGTCCCCCACAGGACAGGAGGAGACCCAGTACTTC.

In its sample, this clonotype was seen once. A read error may explain this, as a much larger clone is one base away. V and J are TRBV2 and TRBJ1-2, with no clear D. V shed 6 bases and J shed 4 bases, with 15 bases lying between them. The germline CDR1 and CDR2 sequences are SNHLY and FYNNEI. The CDR3 has 14 residues. This CDR3 is CASRTAGILYGYTF. As DNA, the CDR3 is TGTGCCAGCAGGACCGCCGGGATCCTCTATGGCTACACCTTC.

The genes are TRBV19 and TRBJ1-2, with D possibly matching TRBD1 (5 bases). Germline V gene sequence: CDR1 LNHDA, CDR2 SQIVND (reference sequence). Deletions cut 5 bases from V and 0 bases from J, with 7 bases between. The CDR3 sequence is 13 residues long. The CDR3: CASSGAANYGYTF. The CDR3 bases are TGTGCCAGTAGTGGGGCAGCTAACTATGGCTACACCTTC.

This clonotype was picked up a small number of times. The chain recombines TRBV4-1 with TRBJ2-7, with 15 bases identical to TRBD2. The CDR3 loop spans 15 amino acids. Germline lookup yields CDR1 MGHRA and CDR2 YSYEKL. V lost 2 bases, J lost 7 bases, and 3 bases stayed unmatched. The CDR3 reads CASSQTGTSGREQYF. In DNA form, the CDR3 reads TGCGCCAGCAGCCAAACCGGGACTAGCGGGAGGGAGCAGTACTTC.

This clonotype was counted at least ten times. The junction departs from the called germline gene at one end, perhaps through a read error. V is TRBV29-1 and J is TRBJ2-6; a possible D gene is TRBD1 (5 bases). Germline assignment: CDR1 SQVTM and CDR2 ANQGSEA. There are 15 residues in the CDR3. The CDR3 bases are TGCAGCGTGACTGACGGACCCTCTGGGGCCAACGTCCTGGCTTTC. Its protein is CSVTDGPSGANVLAF.

A word on this clonotype: It may be a read error: a sequence one base away is much more abundant. The CDR3 spells CASGDPGGADTEAFF. CDR3 DNA: TGTGCCAGCGGTGACCCAGGGGGGGCTGACACTGAAGCTTTCTTT. The chain employs TRBV2 and TRBJ1-1; the match to TRBD1 covers 7 bases. CDR1 and CDR2 from the germline V gene are SNHLY and FYNNEI. The CDR3 is 15 residues long.

This clonotype appeared many times. A read error may produce the germline difference seen at one junction end. V is TRBV29-1 and J is TRBJ2-7; 9 positions agree with TRBD2. Germline V gene lookup returns CDR1 SQVTM and CDR2 ANQGSEA. The CDR3 contains 15 residues. CDR3 sequence reads: CSVEESTSGTYEQCF. As DNA, the CDR3 is TGCAGCGTTGAAGAATCGACTAGCGGTACCTACGAGCAGTGCTTC.

This clonotype was seen more than once but under ten times. The chain has TRBV5-1 and TRBJ2-7, with D possibly matching TRBD2 (5 bases). Germline V CDR1 and CDR2: SGHRS, YFSETQ. Trimming shortened V by 0 bases and J by 2 bases, and 15 bases separated the two germline ends. This CDR3 spans 16 amino acids. As DNA, the CDR3 is TGCGCCAGCAGCTTGGTCCAGACCCGGGGAACCTACGAGCAGTACTTC. This gives the protein CASSLVQTRGTYEQYF.